The 7 T cell receptor beta chains presented below share a single source sample, sequenced in a study of PD-L1 blockade in urothelial cancer. The sample's time point: pretreatment peripheral blood. Data came from immunoSEQ multiplex PCR; TCRdb stores just in-frame clones and leaves some out. The sample has about 130,000 clones, about 81% seen once. The sequencing used PBMCs, collected around atezolizumab (anti-PD-L1) treatment. These receptors originate from a man between 50 and 59 years old with urothelial cancer.

The V and J genes are TRBV5-1 and TRBJ2-7; TRBD2 aligns across 10 bases. J was trimmed by 3 bases and V by 0 bases; bases with no gene match: 9. Per germline, CDR1 SGHRS and CDR2 YFSETQ. This CDR3 region has 17 residues. CDR3 sequence: CASSLGVAGGLIYEQYF. CDR3 nucleotides: TGCGCCAGCAGCTTGGGGGTAGCGGGAGGCCTAATCTACGAGCAGTACTTC.

DNA for the CDR3: TGTGCCACCAGCATTAGAACTACTTCGGGGGGCCGGGTAGAGACCCAGTACTTC. Its protein product is CATSIRTTSGGRVETQYF. The chain couples TRBV15 to TRBJ2-5; TRBD2 might be the D (7 bases). V lost 4 bases, J lost 4 bases, and 25 bases lay in between. The CDR3 length is 18 residues. Germline CDR1 is LNHNV and CDR2 is YYDKDF (reference sequence).

The rearrangement links TRBV6-6 to TRBJ1-2; D is possibly TRBD1 (5 bases). V was trimmed by 2 bases and J by 4 bases, leaving 11 bases between them. Germline assignment: CDR1 MNHNY and CDR2 SVGAGI (reference sequence). This CDR3 region has 14 residues. The CDR3 loop reads CASSYTTVIYGYTF. In nucleotides, the CDR3 is TGTGCCAGCAGTTACACGACAGTTATCTATGGCTACACCTTC.

The chain couples TRBV10-2 to TRBJ2-1; D might be TRBD2 (5 bases). CDR1 WSHSY and CDR2 SAAADI come from the germline V gene. The CDR3 consists of 13 residues. Trimming removed 2 bases at V and 9 bases at J, with 11 bases between. The CDR3 DNA reads as TGCGCCAGCAGTGAGCCTAGCCTTCTTGAGCAGTTCTTC. Translation: CASSEPSLLEQFF.

This clone was seen at least ten times. The rearrangement links TRBV19 to TRBJ1-5; 7 positions match TRBD1. Germline V gene sequence: CDR1 LNHDA, CDR2 SQIVND (reference sequence). The CDR3 is 14 amino acids. J gave up 5 bases and V 7 bases, and 8 bases lay outside the gene matches. Here the CDR3 reads CASTRDSAYQPQHF. The CDR3 bases are TGTGCCAGTACCCGGGACAGCGCTTATCAGCCCCAGCATTTT. Full variable domain (rest looked up from reference TRBV19 and TRBJ1-5): DGGITQSPKYLFRKEGQNVTLSCEQNLNHDAMYWYRQDPGQGLRLIYYSQIVNDFQKGDIAEGYSVSREKKESFPLTVTSAQKNPTAFYLCASTRDSAYQPQHFGDGTRLSIL.

The chain recombines TRBV9 with TRBJ1-6; D uncertain. There are 14 residues in the CDR3. CDR1 and CDR2 from the germline V gene are SGDLS and YYNGEE. The germline V and J ends were trimmed by 0 bases and 9 bases, with 10 bases remaining between them. The CDR3 sequence: CASSVGIESSPLHF. In DNA, the CDR3 is TGTGCCAGCAGCGTAGGAATCGAGAGTTCACCCCTCCACTTT.

This chain joins TRBV19 and TRBJ2-1; TRBD2 aligns across 13 bases. Per germline, CDR1 LNHDA and CDR2 SQIVND (reference sequence). The CDR3 has 15 residues. The junction had 6 bases not matched to a gene; V was cut back by 6 bases and J by 7 bases. The DNA for the CDR3 is TGTGCCAGTAGAAACAGGACTAGCGGGAGTAATGAGCAGTTCTTC. It specifies CASRNRTSGSNEQFF.